One and the same sample provided the 10 T cell receptor beta chains below, sequenced in a study of blood T cell repertoires in COVID-19. Using immunoSEQ multiplex PCR, the repertoire was profiled, and TCRdb retains in-frame clones only, with some absent. The sample records over 200,000 clones, approximately 88% being singletons. The sequenced material came from PBMCs or T cells enriched from blood (not recorded which). The receptors originated from a woman aged 40 to 50 with acute COVID-19.

The chain carries TRBV19 and TRBJ2-3, with TRBD2 matching 13 bases. Germline V gene lookup returns CDR1 LNHDA and CDR2 SQIVND (reference sequence). The CDR3 totals 16 residues. The V gene end was trimmed by 5 bases and the J gene end by 6 bases; junction bases not matched to a gene: 8. The CDR3 loop reads CASSRGLAGAGDTQYF. As DNA, the CDR3 is TGTGCCAGTAGTCGAGGACTAGCGGGGGCCGGGGATACGCAGTATTTT.

The genes are TRBV15 and TRBJ2-1; possibly TRBD1 for D (5 bases). V lost 2 bases, J lost 4 bases, and 12 bases lay in between. The germline CDR1 and CDR2 sequences are LNHNV and YYDKDF (reference sequence). The CDR3 has 15 amino acids. CDR3 amino acids: CATSRRTTDYNEQFF. The CDR3, as DNA: TGTGCCACCAGCAGACGGACAACTGATTACAATGAGCAGTTCTTC.

The rearrangement links TRBV5-1 to TRBJ2-7; 9 nucleotides align to TRBD1. The CDR3 is 15 amino acids. The J segment lost 2 bases and the V segment lost 0 bases, leaving 3 bases of the junction unmatched. Germline CDR1 SGHRS, CDR2 YFSETQ. The CDR3 reads CASSLVGQGTYEQYF. The CDR3 bases are TGCGCCAGCAGCTTGGTTGGACAGGGGACCTACGAGCAGTACTTC.

The chain has TRBV5-8 and TRBJ1-1, with no clear D. V was pared by 2 bases and J by 1 base, with 3 bases between. CDR1 is SGHTS, CDR2 YDEGEE, per germline. This CDR3 is built from 12 residues. In nucleotides, the CDR3 is TGTGCCAGCAGCTTTAAGAACACTGAAGCTTTCTTT. Its protein product is CASSFKNTEAFF.

The gene calls are TRBV27 and TRBJ1-5; D is unclear. The CDR3 runs to 13 residues. Germline loops: CDR1 MNHEY, CDR2 SMNVEV (reference sequence). Trimming took off 2 bases at V and 5 bases at J, with 7 bases between the two ends. CDR3 residues: CASSLRGYQPQHF. CDR3 nucleotides: TGTGCCAGCAGTTTAAGAGGGTATCAGCCCCAGCATTTT.

This clone was found a few times. V gene TRBV5-1 combines with J gene TRBJ1-1; a weak D match, TRBD1 (6 bases). The CDR3 is 13 residues long. Germline lookup yields CDR1 SGHRS and CDR2 YFSETQ. V lost 2 bases to trimming and J lost 4 bases, with 9 bases between them. The chain's CDR3 is CASSLQGFTEAFF. The CDR3 DNA is TGCGCCAGCAGCTTACAGGGTTTCACTGAAGCTTTCTTT. Combining the CDR3 with reference TRBV5-1 and TRBJ1-1 gives the whole variable domain KAGVTQTPRYLIKTRGQQVTLSCSPISGHRSVSWYQQTPGQGLQFLFEYFSETQRNKGNFPGRFSGRQFSNSRSEMNVSTLELGDSALYLCASSLQGFTEAFFGQGTRLTVV.

The rearrangement uses TRBV30 and TRBJ1-5, with 9 bases matching TRBD1. Germline trimming cut 0 bases from V and 0 bases from J; bases unmatched to any gene: 12. The CDR3 is 19 residues long. Germline CDR1 and CDR2: GTSNPN and SVGIG (reference sequence). Here the CDR3 DNA reads TGTGCCTGGAGTGTCGTTACAGGGGGCCTTCGGCATAGCAATCAGCCCCAGCATTTT. The encoded protein is CAWSVVTGGLRHSNQPQHF. Full variable domain (remainder filled in from reference TRBV30 and TRBJ1-5): SQTIHQWPATLVQPVGSPLSLECTVEGTSNPNLYWYRQAAGRGLQLLFYSVGIGQISSEVPQNLSASRPQDRQFILSSKKLLLSDSGFYLCAWSVVTGGLRHSNQPQHFGDGTRLSIL.

The chain couples TRBV5-4 to TRBJ1-1; 8 bases agree with TRBD1. This CDR3 is 16 amino acids long. Germline assignment: CDR1 SGHNT and CDR2 YYREEE (reference sequence). After removal of 2 bases from V and 1 base from J, the junction contained 7 bases not matched to a gene. CDR3 sequence: CASSFGQGATNTEAFF. DNA for the CDR3: TGTGCCAGCAGCTTTGGGCAGGGGGCAACGAACACTGAAGCTTTCTTT.

With respect to this clone: At one end the junction does not follow the germline gene, possibly because of a read error. The chain uses TRBV12-3 or TRBV12-4 and TRBJ1-1; 8 bases agree with TRBD1. The CDR3 runs to 13 residues. The DNA of the CDR3 is TGTGCCAGCAGTTTAGCCGTACCGAACAGGGGGTGGTTT. This sequence encodes CASSLAVPNRGWF.

The V gene is TRBV7-2, the J gene TRBJ2-2, with 7 bases identical to TRBD1. The CDR3 covers 15 residues. Per the germline V gene, CDR1 is SGHTA and CDR2 is FQGNSA. Trimming removed 5 bases from V and 6 bases from J; junction bases left unmatched: 9. The CDR3 region has the DNA TGTGCCAGCAGCGTTTCATACAGGGGCGCCGGGGAGCTGTTTTTT. This codes for CASSVSYRGAGELFF.